This T cell receptor (beta chain) was observed in a study of cytomegalovirus exposure and HLA in healthy donors. The PCR employed 60 Vbeta primers together with 13 Jbeta primers. Clones were read by immunoSEQ multiplex PCR, and TCRdb kept only the in-frame ones, dropping some. The repertoire table contains 150,000 to 200,000 clones. A remark on this clone: Its antigen is undetermined.

Study observations and caveats: The study designated about 160 TCR beta chains cytomegalovirus-associated. Productive rates of about 87% or about 30% were seen for most TCR beta V segments in an earlier analysis.

Germline values: CDR1 SEHNR, CDR2 FQNEAQ (reference sequence). The CDR3 spans 17 residues. Trimming shortened V by 5 bases and J by 7 bases, and 25 bases separated the two germline ends. The clonotype comes from a young woman in good health and CMV-seropositive. The sequencing sample was made of PBMCs. The chain links TRBV7-9 to TRBJ2-3; maybe TRBD1 (5 bases). The CDR3 loop is CASSPNEAVRRGYTQYF. Written as DNA, the CDR3 is TGTGCCAGCAGCCCGAACGAGGCGGTCAGAAGGGGATATACGCAGTATTTT.